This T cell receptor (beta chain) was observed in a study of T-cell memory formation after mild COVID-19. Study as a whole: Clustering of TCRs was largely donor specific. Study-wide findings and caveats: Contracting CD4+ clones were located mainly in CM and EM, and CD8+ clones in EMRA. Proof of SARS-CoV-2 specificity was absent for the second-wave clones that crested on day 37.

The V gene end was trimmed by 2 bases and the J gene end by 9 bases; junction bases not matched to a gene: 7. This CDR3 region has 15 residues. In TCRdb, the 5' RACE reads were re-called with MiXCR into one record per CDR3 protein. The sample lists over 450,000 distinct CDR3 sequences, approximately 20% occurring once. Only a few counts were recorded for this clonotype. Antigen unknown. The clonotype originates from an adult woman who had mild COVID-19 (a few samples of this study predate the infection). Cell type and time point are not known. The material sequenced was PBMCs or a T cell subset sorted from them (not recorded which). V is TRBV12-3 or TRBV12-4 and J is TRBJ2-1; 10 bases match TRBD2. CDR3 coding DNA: TGTGCCAGCAGTTTAATCCTAGCGGGGGTCCCTGAGCAGTTCTTC. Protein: CASSLILAGVPEQFF.